Following are 18 T cell receptor beta chains from one sample sequenced in a study of T-cell reconstitution after alpha-beta-depleted transplantation in children. Unique molecular identifiers were used in preparing the TCRbeta library. TCRdb reanalysed the PCR reads using MiXCR and keeps one entry per CDR3 protein. Of about 980,000 distinct CDR3 sequences in the sample, around 30% are singletons; the top ten hold about 28%. The specimen was PBMCs, mostly from graft donor cells, collected 360 days after TCRalphabeta/CD19-depleted stem cell transplant. These receptors were taken from a boy younger than two who had a stem cell transplant for SCID, so the T cells may come from the graft donor.

Worth noting for this clonotype: Likely a read error: the CDR3 ends without its conserved phenylalanine or tryptophan. V gene TRBV12-3 or TRBV12-4 combines with J gene TRBJ1-2; 7 bases fit TRBD1. The CDR3 sequence is 15 residues long. J lost 0 bases, V lost 8 bases, and 9 bases had no gene match. This chain's CDR3 is CASGGRGKPNYGYTS. CDR3 bases: TGTGCCAGCGGGGGCAGGGGGAAACCTAACTATGGCTACACCTCC.

V is TRBV5-6 and J is TRBJ1-2; TRBD1 agrees at 11 bases. V lost 2 bases, J lost 4 bases, and 10 bases stayed unmatched. The CDR3 loop spans 17 amino acids. CDR1 is SGHDT and CDR2 is YYEEEE in the germline V gene. DNA for the CDR3: TGTGCCAGCAGCTTCCGAGGACAGGGGGCGTCGGTCTATGGCTACACCTTC. Its protein product is CASSFRGQGASVYGYTF.

This clonotype occurred a few times. The chain is built from TRBV5-6 and TRBJ2-5, with 10 bases that match TRBD2. The CDR3 length is 15 residues. The V and J ends lost 0 bases and 7 bases, in that order; junction bases with no gene match: 6. CDR1 is SGHDT, CDR2 YYEEEE, per germline. This chain's CDR3 is CASSLVAGGTRTQYF. The CDR3 DNA reads TGTGCCAGCAGCTTGGTAGCGGGGGGCACAAGGACCCAGTACTTC.

This clonotype was observed a few times. This CDR3 is CSVEREVGSGDLYEQYF. The CDR3 nucleotides are TGCAGCGTTGAGAGGGAGGTCGGGAGCGGGGATCTTTACGAGCAGTACTTC. The V call is TRBV29-1, the J call TRBJ2-7, with 7 bases lining up with TRBD2. Trimming cost V 3 bases and J 4 bases; bases outside gene matches: 18. Germline values: CDR1 SQVTM, CDR2 ANQGSEA. The CDR3 is made up of 17 amino acids.

This chain joins TRBV6-5 and TRBJ2-5, with a tentative D call TRBD2 (6 bases). CDR1 and CDR2 from the germline V gene are MNHEY and SVGAGI. This CDR3 is built from 16 residues. V dropped 2 bases and J dropped 1 base, with 14 bases sitting between them. CDR3 coding DNA: TGTGCCAGCAGTTACAGTTTCGGGGGTCGCCAAGAGACCCAGTACTTC. Its translation is CASSYSFGGRQETQYF.

The chain recombines TRBV20-1 with TRBJ1-6; D ambiguous. The ends were cut back, 1 base at V and 6 bases at J, with 13 bases in the middle. The CDR3 length is 15 residues. CDR1 is DFQATT, CDR2 SNEGSKA, per germline (reference sequence). This CDR3 is CSARVDGSFNSPLHF. For the CDR3, the DNA is TGCAGTGCTAGAGTTGACGGGTCGTTTAATTCACCCCTCCACTTT.

The chain is built from TRBV20-1 and TRBJ2-1, with 16 bases identical to TRBD2. This CDR3 has 16 amino acids. Trimming cost V 3 bases and J 4 bases; bases outside gene matches: 3. Germline CDR1 is DFQATT and CDR2 is SNEGSKA (reference sequence). CDR3 sequence (DNA): TGCAGTGCTAGGGGGACTAGCGGGGGGGTATACAATGAGCAGTTCTTC. It codes for CSARGTSGGVYNEQFF.

This clonotype was found a few times. The genes are TRBV20-1 and TRBJ2-1; 10 bases map to TRBD2. Unmatched junction bases numbered 12, after V lost 0 bases and J lost 7 bases. In germline, CDR1 is DFQATT, CDR2 SNEGSKA (reference sequence). This CDR3 has 17 residues. CDR3 sequence (DNA): TGCAGTGCTAGAGATCGGCCGGCAGCGGGGGGGCCTAATGAGCAGTTCTTC. As protein: CSARDRPAAGGPNEQFF.

This clonotype was counted only a few times. The chain carries TRBV18 and TRBJ1-2, with 7 bases matching TRBD1. Germline V gene data show CDR1 as KGHSH and CDR2 as LQKENI. V shed 2 bases and J 8 bases; nucleotides not matched to a gene: 11. The CDR3 length is 15 residues. The DNA of the CDR3 is TGTGCCAGCTCACCATGGGGGACAGAATCTATGGGCTACACCTTC. This encodes CASSPWGTESMGYTF.

The chain employs TRBV10-2 and TRBJ2-7; weak D call: TRBD2 (5 bases). There are 15 residues in the CDR3. The V end lost 8 bases, the J end lost 0 bases, and 17 bases lay between the germline ends. The germline gives CDR1 WSHSY, CDR2 SAAADI. The CDR3 here is CASEGERRSSYEQYF. CDR3 sequence (DNA): TGCGCCAGCGAGGGAGAGCGGAGGAGCTCCTACGAGCAGTACTTC.

This clonotype has just one count. The V gene is TRBV13, the J gene TRBJ2-7, with 8 bases fitting TRBD1. The V segment lost 4 bases and the J segment 5 bases; nucleotides outside the gene matches: 16. This CDR3 comprises 17 residues. Germline V CDR1 and CDR2: PRHDT, FYEKMQ (reference sequence). CDR3 loop: CASSSILGRGQGHEQYF. Written as DNA, the CDR3 is TGTGCCAGCAGCTCTATACTAGGAAGAGGACAGGGCCACGAGCAGTACTTC. The full variable domain, with the rest looked up from reference TRBV13 and TRBJ2-7, is AAGVIQSPRHLIKEKRETATLKCYPIPRHDTVYWYQQGPGQDPQFLISFYEKMQSDKGSIPDRFSAQQFSDYHSELNMSSLELGDSALYFCASSSILGRGQGHEQYFGPGTRLTVT.

V gene TRBV6-1 combines with J gene TRBJ2-1; D is possibly TRBD1 (5 bases). The V gene's germline CDR1 is MNHNS and CDR2 SASEGT. The CDR3 runs to 17 residues. Trimming took 5 bases from V and 0 from J, leaving 17 bases between them. CDR3 sequence reads: CASSNSRAFSSYNEQFF. CDR3 coding DNA: TGTGCCAGCAGTAATTCCAGGGCCTTCAGCTCCTACAATGAGCAGTTCTTC.

The V and J genes are TRBV7-9 and TRBJ2-5; D not resolved. The length of the CDR3 is 15 residues. Trimming pared 5 bases from V and 5 bases from J, leaving 18 bases between. The V gene's germline CDR1 is SEHNR and CDR2 FQNEAQ (reference sequence). CDR3: CASSKTGPSRETQYF. The CDR3 DNA is TGTGCCAGCAGCAAGACGGGCCCCTCCCGGGAGACCCAGTACTTC. The full variable domain, completed using reference TRBV7-9 and TRBJ2-5, is DTGVSQNPRHKITKRGQNVTFRCDPISEHNRLYWYRQTLGQGPEFLTYFQNEAQLEKSRLLSDRFSAERPKGSFSTLEIQRTEQGDSAMYLCASSKTGPSRETQYFGPGTRLLVL.

The chain couples TRBV10-3 to TRBJ2-7; D may be TRBD1 or TRBD2 (6 bases each). Germline assignment: CDR1 ENHRY and CDR2 SYGVKD. V gave up 4 bases and J gave up 0 bases, with 13 bases separating them. The CDR3 has 15 amino acids. For the CDR3, the DNA is TGTGCCATCAGTGTTTACGGGGGCGTCTCCTACGAGCAGTACTTC. This encodes CAISVYGGVSYEQYF.

This clonotype has more than one count but fewer than ten. A much larger clone sits a single nucleotide away, making a read error possible. The J gene is TRBJ1-1, the V gene TRBV6-1, with 7 nucleotides matching TRBD1. V was pared by 8 bases and J by 1 base, with 4 bases of the junction left unmatched. The CDR3 is 13 residues long. Germline V gene sequence: CDR1 MNHNS, CDR2 SASEGT. In nucleotides, the CDR3 is TGTGCCAGCGGCCGACAGGGGAACACTGAAGCTTTCTTT. Its translation: CASGRQGNTEAFF.

This chain links TRBV12-3 or TRBV12-4 with TRBJ2-3; perhaps TRBD2 as D (6 bases). V was cut by 7 bases and J by 0 bases, with 17 bases left in between. CDR3 length equals 16 residues. The CDR3, as DNA: TGTGCCAGCACCTTGTGGGGGGAACCTAGCACAGATACGCAGTATTTT. Protein: CASTLWGEPSTDTQYF.

This clonotype was counted a few times. The chain is built from TRBV5-1 and TRBJ2-7; the D gene is possibly TRBD2 (5 bases). V lost 4 bases and J lost 1, with 12 bases in between. The CDR3 has 14 residues. Germline lookup yields CDR1 SGHRS and CDR2 YFSETQ. CDR3 amino acids: CASSRLRGSYEQYF. The CDR3, as DNA: TGCGCCAGCAGCCGTCTGCGCGGGTCCTACGAGCAGTACTTC.

The CDR3 DNA reads as TGCGCCAGCAGCTTCCTTAGCGGGGGCCAAAAAGAGCGAACCCAGTACTTC. Its protein is CASSFLSGGQKERTQYF. The chain has TRBV5-1 and TRBJ2-5; 9 bases align to TRBD2. This CDR3 is 17 amino acids long. Germline lookup yields CDR1 SGHRS and CDR2 YFSETQ. V lost 2 bases to trimming and J lost 8 bases; unmatched junction nucleotides: 16.